These 8 T cell receptor beta chains originate from one sample sequenced in a study of naive and memory T cell subsets. The beta constant-region primer was an equimolar mix of two oligonucleotides covering TRBC1 and TRBC2. Ligated cDNA was amplified by four rounds of PCR with nested alpha and beta constant-region primers and SP2. TCRdb fed the UMI-ligation and nested PCR reads into MiXCR, producing one record per CDR3 protein. The sample contains tens of thousands of distinct CDR3 sequences, over 8.5% of which appear only once. Sequencing used naive CD8+ T cells from blood. The receptor set was obtained from a human donor in good health.

This clonotype was picked up a small number of times. The chain carries TRBV14 and TRBJ2-1; D is uncertain. CDR1 and CDR2 (germline): SGHDN, FVKESK. V was clipped by 6 bases and J by 4 bases, with 10 bases between them. The CDR3 loop spans 13 amino acids. The CDR3: CASSLTRYNEQFF. Here the CDR3 DNA reads TGTGCCAGCAGTCTGACCAGATACAATGAGCAGTTCTTC.

This chain connects TRBV4-3 to TRBJ1-2, with unresolved D. Germline values: CDR1 LGHNA, CDR2 YSLEER. This CDR3 spans 14 amino acids. V dropped 4 bases and J dropped 7 bases, with 16 bases sitting between them. This CDR3 is CASSPRPGSAGYTF. DNA for the CDR3: TGCGCCAGCAGCCCCCGGCCCGGATCGGCTGGCTACACCTTC.

The V call is TRBV28, the J call TRBJ2-7; no clear D. From germline, CDR1 is MDHEN and CDR2 SYDVKM. The CDR3 spans 14 residues. The V end was cut by 7 bases, the J end by 2 bases, with 15 bases between. The CDR3 nucleotides read TGTGCCAGCACCCCGGTGGGTCTTCCCTACGAGCAGTACTTC. It yields the protein CASTPVGLPYEQYF.

This clonotype was counted only a few times. The CDR3 here is CASSQGRETGLAAQYF. DNA for the CDR3: TGCGCCAGCAGCCAAGGGAGGGAGACCGGACTGGCCGCGCAGTATTTT. V gene TRBV4-1 combines with J gene TRBJ2-3; TRBD2 is a possible D gene (6 bases). V gave up 1 base and J gave up 10 bases, with 21 bases separating them. The CDR3 totals 16 residues. The germline V gene encodes CDR1 MGHRA and CDR2 YSYEKL.

The V gene is TRBV5-1, the J gene TRBJ2-1; the D is unclear. This CDR3 is 12 amino acids long. Germline V gene data show CDR1 as SGHRS and CDR2 as YFSETQ. The V and J ends lost 4 bases and 3 bases respectively, with 5 bases between them. CDR3 coding DNA: TGCGCCAGCAGCGACGGCTACAATGAGCAGTTCTTC. Protein: CASSDGYNEQFF.

This clonotype was detected ten times or more. The chain employs TRBV7-9 and TRBJ1-3; D ambiguous. This CDR3 has 11 residues. V lost 5 bases, J lost 8 bases, and 7 bases lay in between. CDR1 is SEHNR, CDR2 FQNEAQ, per germline (reference sequence). DNA for the CDR3: TGTGCCAGCAGCCCTGTGGACACCATATATTTT. Its protein product is CASSPVDTIYF. The full variable domain, in which reference TRBV7-9 and TRBJ1-3 provide the parts outside the CDR3, is DTGVSQNPRHKITKRGQNVTFRCDPISEHNRLYWYRQTLGQGPEFLTYFQNEAQLEKSRLLSDRFSAERPKGSFSTLEIQRTEQGDSAMYLCASSPVDTIYFGEGSWLTVV.

This clonotype was counted at least ten times. The gene calls are TRBV12-3 or TRBV12-4 and TRBJ2-3; 8 positions agree with TRBD1. This CDR3 is 14 amino acids long. Trimming at V came to 5 bases and at J to 2 bases, leaving 3 bases not matched to a gene. Written as DNA, the CDR3 is TGTGCCAGCAGTAGACAGGGGATCACAGATACGCAGTATTTT. It is translated as CASSRQGITDTQYF.

This chain connects TRBV12-5 to TRBJ2-5, with D tentatively TRBD1 (5 bases). The V end lost 1 base, the J end lost 2 bases, and 5 bases lay between the germline ends. This CDR3 is built from 13 residues. The germline CDR1 and CDR2 sequences are LGHNT and FRNRAP. The CDR3 sequence: CASGLGQQETQYF. CDR3 sequence (DNA): TGTGCTAGTGGTTTGGGACAGCAAGAGACCCAGTACTTC.